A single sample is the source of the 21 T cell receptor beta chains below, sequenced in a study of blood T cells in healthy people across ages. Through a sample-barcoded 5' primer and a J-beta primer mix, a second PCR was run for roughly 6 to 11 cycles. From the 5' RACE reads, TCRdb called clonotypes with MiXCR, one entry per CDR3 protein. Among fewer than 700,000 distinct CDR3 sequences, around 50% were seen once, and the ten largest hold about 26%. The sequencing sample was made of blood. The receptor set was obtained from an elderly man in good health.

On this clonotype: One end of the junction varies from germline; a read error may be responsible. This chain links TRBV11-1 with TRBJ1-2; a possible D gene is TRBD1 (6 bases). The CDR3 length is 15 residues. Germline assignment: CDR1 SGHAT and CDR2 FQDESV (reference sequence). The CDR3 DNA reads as TGTACCAGCAGCGACGACAGGAACTCTAACTATGGCTACACCTTC. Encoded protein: CTSSDDRNSNYGYTF.

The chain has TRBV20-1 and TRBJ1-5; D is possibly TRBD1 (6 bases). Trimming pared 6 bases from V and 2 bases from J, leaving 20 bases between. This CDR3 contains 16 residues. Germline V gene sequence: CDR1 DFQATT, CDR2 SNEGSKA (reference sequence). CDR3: CSARTTGQLGNQPQHF. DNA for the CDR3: TGCAGTGCCAGGACAACAGGGCAGTTGGGCAATCAGCCCCAGCATTTT.

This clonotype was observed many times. In DNA, the CDR3 is TGTGCCAGCAGGGGGAGTCGGACAGCATACAATGAGCAGTTCTTC. Amino acid sequence: CASRGSRTAYNEQFF. The chain recombines TRBV6-5 with TRBJ2-1; D possibly corresponds to TRBD1 (6 bases). There are 15 residues in the CDR3. The germline CDR1 and CDR2 sequences are MNHEY and SVGAGI. Trimming took off 6 bases at V and 4 bases at J, with 16 bases between the two ends.

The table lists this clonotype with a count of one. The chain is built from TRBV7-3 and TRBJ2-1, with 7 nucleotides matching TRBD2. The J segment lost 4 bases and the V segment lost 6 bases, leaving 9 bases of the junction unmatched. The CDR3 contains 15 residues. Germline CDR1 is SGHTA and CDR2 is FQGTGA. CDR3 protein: CASSWGSSGYNEQFF. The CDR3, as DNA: TGTGCCAGCAGTTGGGGCTCTAGCGGTTACAATGAGCAGTTCTTC.

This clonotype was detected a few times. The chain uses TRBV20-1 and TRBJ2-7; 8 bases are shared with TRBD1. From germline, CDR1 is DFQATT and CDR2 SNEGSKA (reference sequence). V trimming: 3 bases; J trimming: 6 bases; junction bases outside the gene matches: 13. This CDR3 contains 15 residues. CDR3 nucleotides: TGCAGTGCTAGGGCCCTGACAGGGGATGGGGGCGAGCAGTACTTC. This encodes CSARALTGDGGEQYF.

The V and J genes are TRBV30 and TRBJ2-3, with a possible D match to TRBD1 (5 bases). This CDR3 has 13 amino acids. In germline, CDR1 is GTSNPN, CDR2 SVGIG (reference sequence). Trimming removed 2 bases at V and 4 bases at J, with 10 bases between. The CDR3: CAWSQGRADTQYF. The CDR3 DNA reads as TGTGCCTGGAGTCAGGGTCGGGCAGATACGCAGTATTTT.

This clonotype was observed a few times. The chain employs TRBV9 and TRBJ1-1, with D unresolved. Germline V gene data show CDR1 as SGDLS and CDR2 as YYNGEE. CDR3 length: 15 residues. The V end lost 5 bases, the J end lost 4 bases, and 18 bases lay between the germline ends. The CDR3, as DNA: TGTGCCAGCAGGCCCCACGAAGCGGGGTTCACTGAAGCTTTCTTT. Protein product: CASRPHEAGFTEAFF. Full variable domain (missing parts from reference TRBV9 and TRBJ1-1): DSGVTQTPKHLITATGQRVTLRCSPRSGDLSVYWYQQSLDQGLQFLIQYYNGEERAKGNILERFSAQQFPDLHSELNLSSLELGDSALYFCASRPHEAGFTEAFFGQGTRLTVV.

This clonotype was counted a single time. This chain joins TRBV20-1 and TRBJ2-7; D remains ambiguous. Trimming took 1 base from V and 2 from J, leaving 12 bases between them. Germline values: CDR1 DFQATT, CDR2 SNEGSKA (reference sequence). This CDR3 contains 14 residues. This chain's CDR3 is CSARGKVFAYEQYF. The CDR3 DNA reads TGCAGTGCTAGAGGGAAAGTTTTTGCCTACGAGCAGTACTTC.

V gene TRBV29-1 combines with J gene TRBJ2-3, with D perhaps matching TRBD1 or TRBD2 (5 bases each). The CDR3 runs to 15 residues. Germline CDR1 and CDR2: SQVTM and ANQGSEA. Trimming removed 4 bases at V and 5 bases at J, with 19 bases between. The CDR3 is CSVVGPAAREDTQYF. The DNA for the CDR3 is TGCAGCGTTGTGGGGCCGGCAGCGAGGGAAGATACGCAGTATTTT.

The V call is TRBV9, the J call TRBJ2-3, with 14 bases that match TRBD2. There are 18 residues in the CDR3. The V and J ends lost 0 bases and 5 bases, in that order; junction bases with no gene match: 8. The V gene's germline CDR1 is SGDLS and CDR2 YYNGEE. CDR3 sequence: CASSVGGTSGGWGDTQYF. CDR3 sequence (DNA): TGTGCCAGCAGCGTAGGAGGGACTAGCGGGGGTTGGGGAGATACGCAGTATTTT.

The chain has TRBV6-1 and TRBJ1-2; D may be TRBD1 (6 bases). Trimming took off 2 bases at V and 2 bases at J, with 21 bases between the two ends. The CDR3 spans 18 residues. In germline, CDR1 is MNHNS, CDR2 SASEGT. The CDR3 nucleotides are TGTGCCAGCAGTGAATATTCCCGACAGGAACTCGACAACTATGGCTACACCTTC. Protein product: CASSEYSRQELDNYGYTF.

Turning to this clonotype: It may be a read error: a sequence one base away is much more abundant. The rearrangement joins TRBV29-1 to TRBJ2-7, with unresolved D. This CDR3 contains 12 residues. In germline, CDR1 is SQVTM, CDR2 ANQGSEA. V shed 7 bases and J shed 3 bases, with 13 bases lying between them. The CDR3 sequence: CSARPADYEQYF. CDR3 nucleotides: TGCAGCGCCCGACCGGCCGACTACGAGCAGTACTTC.

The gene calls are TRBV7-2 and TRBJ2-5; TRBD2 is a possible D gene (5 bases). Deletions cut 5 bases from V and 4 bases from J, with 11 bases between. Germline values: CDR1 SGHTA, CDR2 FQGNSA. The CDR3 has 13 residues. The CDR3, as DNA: TGTGCCAGCAGCGTGGAGGTCCGAGAGACCCAGTACTTC. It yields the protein CASSVEVRETQYF.

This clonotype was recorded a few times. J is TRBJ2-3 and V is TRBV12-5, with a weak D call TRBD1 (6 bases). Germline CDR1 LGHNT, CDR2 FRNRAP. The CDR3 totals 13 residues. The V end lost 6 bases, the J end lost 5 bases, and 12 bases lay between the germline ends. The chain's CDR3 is CASGGTLGDTQYF. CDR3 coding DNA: TGTGCTAGTGGCGGGACATTGGGAGATACGCAGTATTTT.

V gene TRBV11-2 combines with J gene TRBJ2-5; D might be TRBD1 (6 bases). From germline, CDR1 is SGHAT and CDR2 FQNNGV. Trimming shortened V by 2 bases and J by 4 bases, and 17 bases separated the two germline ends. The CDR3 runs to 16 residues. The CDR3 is CASSLTRDITTETQYF. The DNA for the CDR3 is TGTGCCAGCAGCTTAACCCGGGACATCACGACAGAGACCCAGTACTTC.

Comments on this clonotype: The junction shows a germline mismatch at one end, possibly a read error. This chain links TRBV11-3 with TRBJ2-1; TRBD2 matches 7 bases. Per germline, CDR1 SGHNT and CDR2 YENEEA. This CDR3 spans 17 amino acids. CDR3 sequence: CASSPHLGASGTNEQFF. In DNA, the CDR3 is TGTGCTAGCAGCCCCCACTTAGGGGCTAGCGGAACCAATGAGCAGTTCTTC.

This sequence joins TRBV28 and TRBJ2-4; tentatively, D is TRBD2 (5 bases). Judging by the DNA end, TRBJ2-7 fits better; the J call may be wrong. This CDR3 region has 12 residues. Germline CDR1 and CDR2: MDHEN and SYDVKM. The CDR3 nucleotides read TGTGCCAGCAGAAGACTACCCTACGAGCAGTACTTC. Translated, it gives CASRRLPYEQYF.

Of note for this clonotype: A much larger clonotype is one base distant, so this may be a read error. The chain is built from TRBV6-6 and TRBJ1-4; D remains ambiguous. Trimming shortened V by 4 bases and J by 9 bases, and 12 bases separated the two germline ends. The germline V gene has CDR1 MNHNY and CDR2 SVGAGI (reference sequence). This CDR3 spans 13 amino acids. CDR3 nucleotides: TGTGCCAGCAGTTGGACGGGAAGTAAAAAACTGTTTTTT. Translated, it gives CASSWTGSKKLFF.

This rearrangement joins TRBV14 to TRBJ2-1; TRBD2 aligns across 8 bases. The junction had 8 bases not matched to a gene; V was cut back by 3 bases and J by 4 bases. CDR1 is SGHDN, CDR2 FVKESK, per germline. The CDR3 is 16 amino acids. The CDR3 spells CASSHAGTRKYNEQFF. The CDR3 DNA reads TGTGCCAGCAGCCATGCCGGGACTAGAAAATACAATGAGCAGTTCTTC.

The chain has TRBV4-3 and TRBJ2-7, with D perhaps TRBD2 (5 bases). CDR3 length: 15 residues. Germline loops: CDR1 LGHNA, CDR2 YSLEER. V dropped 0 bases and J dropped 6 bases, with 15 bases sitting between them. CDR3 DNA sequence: TGCGCCAGCAGCCAAGAACGCGGACTTTCCAGCGAGCAGTACTTC. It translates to CASSQERGLSSEQYF.

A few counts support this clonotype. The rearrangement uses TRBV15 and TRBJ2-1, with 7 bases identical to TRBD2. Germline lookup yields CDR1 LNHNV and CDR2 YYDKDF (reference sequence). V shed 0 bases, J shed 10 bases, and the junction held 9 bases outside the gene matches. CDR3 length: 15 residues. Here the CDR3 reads CATSRDASGGREQFF. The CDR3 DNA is TGTGCCACCAGCAGAGATGCTAGCGGAGGCCGGGAGCAGTTCTTC.